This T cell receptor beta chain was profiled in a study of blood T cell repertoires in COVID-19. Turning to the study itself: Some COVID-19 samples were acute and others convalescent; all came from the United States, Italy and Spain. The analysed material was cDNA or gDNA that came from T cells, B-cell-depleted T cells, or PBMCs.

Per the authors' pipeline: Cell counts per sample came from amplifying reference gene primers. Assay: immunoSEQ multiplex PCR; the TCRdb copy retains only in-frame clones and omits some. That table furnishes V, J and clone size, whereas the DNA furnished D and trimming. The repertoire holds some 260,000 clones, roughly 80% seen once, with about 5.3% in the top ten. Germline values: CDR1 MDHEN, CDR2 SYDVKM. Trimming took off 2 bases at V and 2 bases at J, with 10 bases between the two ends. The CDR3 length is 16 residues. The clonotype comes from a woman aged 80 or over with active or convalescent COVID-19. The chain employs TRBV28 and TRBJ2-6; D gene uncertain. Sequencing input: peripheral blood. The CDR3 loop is CASSLVLVAGANVLTF. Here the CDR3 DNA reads TGTGCCAGCAGTTTAGTGCTAGTGGCTGGGGCCAACGTCCTGACTTTC. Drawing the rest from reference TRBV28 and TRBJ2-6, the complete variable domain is DVKVTQSSRYLVKRTGEKVFLECVQDMDHENMFWYRQDPGLGLRLIYFSYDVKMKEKGDIPEGYSVSREKKERFSLILESASTNQTSMYLCASSLVLVAGANVLTFGAGSRLTVL.